The next 2 T cell receptor beta chains were all read from a single sample in a study of shared clonotypes between healthy human individuals. Sequencing used immunoSEQ multiplex PCR; TCRdb keeps in-frame clones, though not all of them. The table includes about half a million clones, about 76% detected once. Sequenced: PBMCs. Every receptor here comes from a woman aged 35 to 49 in good health. Some clones in this sample may be carry-over from other donors' samples.

Comments on this clone: At one of its ends the junction is not consistent with the germline gene, which may arise from a read error. Other DNA sequences within the sample encode an identical CDR3. This CDR3 is CASSLRGNTEAFF. As DNA, the CDR3 is TGTGCCAGCAGCCTCAGGGGGAACACTGAAGCTTTTTTT. J is TRBJ1-1 and V is TRBV7-6; TRBD1 matches 7 bases. This CDR3 comprises 13 residues. Germline V lookup: CDR1 SGHVS, CDR2 FNYEAQ.

This chain connects TRBV10-3 to TRBJ1-5; a weak D match, TRBD1 (5 bases). The CDR3 runs to 14 residues. Germline CDR1 and CDR2: ENHRY and SYGVKD. V shed 6 bases and J shed 2 bases, with 11 bases lying between them. The CDR3 sequence: CAISPEGGNQPQHF. DNA for the CDR3: TGTGCCATCAGCCCGGAAGGGGGCAATCAGCCCCAGCATTTT.